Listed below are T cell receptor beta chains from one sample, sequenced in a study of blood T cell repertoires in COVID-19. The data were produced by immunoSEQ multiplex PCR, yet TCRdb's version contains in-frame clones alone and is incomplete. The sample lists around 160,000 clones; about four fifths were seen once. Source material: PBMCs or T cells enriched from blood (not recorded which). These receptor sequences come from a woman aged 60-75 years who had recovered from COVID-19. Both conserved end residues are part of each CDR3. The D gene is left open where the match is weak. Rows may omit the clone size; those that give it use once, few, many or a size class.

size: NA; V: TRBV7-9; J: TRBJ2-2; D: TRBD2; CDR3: CASSARGGVTGELFF; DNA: TGTGCCAGCAGCGCGCGCGGGGGGGTCACCGGGGAGCTGTTTTTT
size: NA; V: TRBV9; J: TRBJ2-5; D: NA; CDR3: CASSVATAQETQYF; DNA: TGTGCCAGCAGCGTAGCGACAGCCCAAGAGACCCAGTACTTC
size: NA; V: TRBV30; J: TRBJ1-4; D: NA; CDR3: CAWSRQVLNEKLFF; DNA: TGTGCCTGGAGTCGACAGGTTCTTAATGAAAAACTGTTTTTT
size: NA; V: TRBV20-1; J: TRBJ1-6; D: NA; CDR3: CSASEGRGHHF; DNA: TGCAGTGCTAGTGAAGGCAGGGGCCACCACTTT
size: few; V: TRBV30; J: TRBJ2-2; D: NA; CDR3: CAGIDSLLRSNTGELFF; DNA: TGTGCCGGGATCGACAGCCTCCTCAGGTCGAACACCGGGGAGCTGTTTTTT
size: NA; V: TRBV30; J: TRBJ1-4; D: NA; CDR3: CACEPQGRVEKLFF; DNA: TGTGCCTGCGAACCACAGGGTCGGGTGGAAAAACTGTTTTTT
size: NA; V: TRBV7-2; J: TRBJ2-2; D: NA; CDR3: CASSLYTGELFF; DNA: TGTGCCAGCAGCCTTTACACCGGGGAGCTGTTTTTT
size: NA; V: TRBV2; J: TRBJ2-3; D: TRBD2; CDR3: CASSDASGGARTDTQYF; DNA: TGTGCCAGCAGTGACGCTAGCGGGGGGGCGCGCACAGATACGCAGTATTTT
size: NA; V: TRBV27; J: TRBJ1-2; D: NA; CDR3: CASSTRWEGESNYGYTF; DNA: TGTGCCAGCAGTACCCGGTGGGAGGGGGAATCTAACTATGGCTACACCTTC
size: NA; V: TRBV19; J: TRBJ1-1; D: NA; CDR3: CASSIGTVNTEAFF; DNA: TGTGCCAGTAGTATCGGTACGGTGAACACTGAAGCTTTCTTT
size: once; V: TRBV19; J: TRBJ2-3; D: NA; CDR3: CASRRVPDTQYF; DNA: TGTGCCAGTAGACGGGTCCCAGATACGCAGTATTTT
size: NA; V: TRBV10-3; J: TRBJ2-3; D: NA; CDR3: CAISEFGGARLTSTDTQYF; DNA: TGTGCCATCAGTGAGTTTGGGGGGGCCCGCCTTACTAGCACAGATACGCAGTATTTT
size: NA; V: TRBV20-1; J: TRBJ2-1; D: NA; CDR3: CSASYTGSEQFF; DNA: TGCAGTGCTAGTTATACCGGGAGTGAGCAGTTCTTC
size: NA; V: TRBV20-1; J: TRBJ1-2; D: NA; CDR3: CSASPAGMGYGYTF; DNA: TGCAGTGCTAGTCCGGCGGGGATGGGCTATGGCTACACCTTC
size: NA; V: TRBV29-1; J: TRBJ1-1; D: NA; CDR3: CSVERPLNTEAFF; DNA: TGCAGCGTTGAACGTCCGTTGAACACTGAAGCTTTCTTT
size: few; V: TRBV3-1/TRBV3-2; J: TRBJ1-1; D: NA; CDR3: CASSQGGRVAEAFF; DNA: TGTGCCAGCAGCCAAGGAGGCAGGGTCGCTGAAGCTTTCTTT
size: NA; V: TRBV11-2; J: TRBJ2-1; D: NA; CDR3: CASSLADNEQFF; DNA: TGTGCCAGCAGCTTAGCGGACAATGAGCAGTTCTTC
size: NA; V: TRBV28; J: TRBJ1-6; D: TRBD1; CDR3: CASQTGGEISPLHF; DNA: TGTGCCAGCCAGACAGGGGGCGAAATCTCACCCCTCCACTTT
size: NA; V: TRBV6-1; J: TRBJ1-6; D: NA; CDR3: CASSEARARNSPLHF; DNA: TGTGCCAGCAGTGAAGCGCGGGCCAGAAATTCACCCCTCCACTTT
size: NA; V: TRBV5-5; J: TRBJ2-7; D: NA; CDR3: CASSLALYEQYF; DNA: TGTGCCAGCAGCTTGGCTCTGTACGAGCAGTACTTC
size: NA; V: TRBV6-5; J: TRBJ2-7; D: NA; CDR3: CASSPTGSYEQYF; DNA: TGTGCCAGCAGTCCTACAGGGTCCTACGAGCAGTACTTC
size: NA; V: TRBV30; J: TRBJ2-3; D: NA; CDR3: CAWSAGATDTQYF; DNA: TGTGCCTGGAGCGCGGGGGCCACAGATACGCAGTATTTT
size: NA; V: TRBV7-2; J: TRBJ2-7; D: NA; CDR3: CASSGYGGEQYF; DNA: TGTGCCAGCTCAGGCTACGGGGGCGAGCAGTACTTC
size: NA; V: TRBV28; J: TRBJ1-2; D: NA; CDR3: CATTTGRDYGYTF; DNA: TGTGCCACCACCACAGGGAGGGACTATGGCTACACCTTC
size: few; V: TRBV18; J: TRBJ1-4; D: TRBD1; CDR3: CASSSGTGDEKLFF; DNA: TGTGCCAGCTCGTCCGGGACAGGGGATGAAAAACTGTTTTTT
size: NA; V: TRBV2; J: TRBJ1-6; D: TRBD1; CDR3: CASSGQGQDNSPLHF; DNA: TGTGCCAGCAGTGGACAGGGCCAGGATAATTCACCCCTCCACTTT
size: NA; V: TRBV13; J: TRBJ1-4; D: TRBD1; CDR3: CASSLGRQGKLFF; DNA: TGTGCCAGCAGCTTAGGAAGACAGGGCAAACTGTTTTTT
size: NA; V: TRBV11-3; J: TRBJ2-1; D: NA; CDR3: CASSFSASSYNEQFF; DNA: TGTGCCAGCAGCTTTTCGGCTAGCTCCTACAATGAGCAGTTCTTC
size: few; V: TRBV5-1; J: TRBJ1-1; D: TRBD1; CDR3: CASSPVGRGTGNTEAFF; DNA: TGCGCCAGCAGCCCAGTAGGGCGCGGGACAGGGAACACTGAAGCTTTCTTT
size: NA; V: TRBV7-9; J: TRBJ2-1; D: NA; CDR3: CASSLGWSVAAYSYNEQFF; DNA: TGTGCCAGCAGCTTAGGTTGGTCGGTGGCGGCGTACTCCTACAATGAGCAGTTCTTC
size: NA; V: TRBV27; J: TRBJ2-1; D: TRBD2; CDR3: CASSLYGGVFNEQFF; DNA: TGTGCCAGCAGTTTGTACGGGGGGGTCTTTAATGAGCAGTTCTTC
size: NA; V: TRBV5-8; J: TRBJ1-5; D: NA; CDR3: CASSLGLNQPQHF; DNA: TGTGCCAGCAGCTTGGGACTCAATCAGCCCCAGCATTTT
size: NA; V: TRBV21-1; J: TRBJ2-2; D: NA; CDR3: CASTSKRLAGTGELFF; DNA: TGTGCCAGCACTTCAAAACGCCTAGCGGGGACCGGGGAGCTGTTTTTT
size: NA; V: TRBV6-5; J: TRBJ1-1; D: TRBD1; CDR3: CASTGTVMNTEAFF; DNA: TGTGCCAGCACGGGGACAGTGATGAACACTGAAGCTTTCTTT
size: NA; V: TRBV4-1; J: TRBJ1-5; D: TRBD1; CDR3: CASSQEGVTGGEDQPQHF; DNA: TGCGCCAGCAGCCAAGAAGGTGTGACAGGGGGCGAGGATCAGCCCCAGCATTTT
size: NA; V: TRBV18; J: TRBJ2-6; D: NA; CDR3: CASSPVAGANVLTF; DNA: TGTGCCAGCTCACCAGTAGCCGGGGCCAACGTCCTGACTTTC
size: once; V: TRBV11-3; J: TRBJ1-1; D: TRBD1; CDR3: CASSYDRGTEAFF; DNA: TGTGCCAGCAGCTATGACAGGGGCACTGAAGCTTTCTTT
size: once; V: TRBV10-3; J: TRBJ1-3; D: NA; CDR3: CAISEQASGNTIYF; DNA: TGTGCCATCAGTGAGCAGGCCTCTGGAAACACCATATATTTT
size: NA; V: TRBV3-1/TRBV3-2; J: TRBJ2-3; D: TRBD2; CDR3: CASSQAAGGETDTQYF; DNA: TGTGCCAGCAGCCAAGCAGCGGGGGGAGAGACAGATACGCAGTATTTT
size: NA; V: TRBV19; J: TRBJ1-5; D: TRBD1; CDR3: CASSTVYRGSNQPQHF; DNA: TGTGCCAGTAGTACAGTATACAGGGGCAGCAATCAGCCCCAGCATTTT
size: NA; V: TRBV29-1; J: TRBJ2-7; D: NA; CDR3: CSVKGVVSYEQYF; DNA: TGCAGCGTTAAAGGAGTCGTCTCCTACGAGCAGTACTTC
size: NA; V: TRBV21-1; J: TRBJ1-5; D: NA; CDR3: CASSKVRGGQPQHF; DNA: TGTGCCAGCAGCAAAGTACGGGGAGGTCAGCCCCAGCATTTT
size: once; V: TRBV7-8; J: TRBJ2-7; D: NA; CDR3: CASKGGEVRYEQYF; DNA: TGTGCCAGCAAAGGGGGGGAGGTTCGGTACGAGCAGTACTTC
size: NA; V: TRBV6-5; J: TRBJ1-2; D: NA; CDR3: CASSYQGNYGYTF; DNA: TGTGCCAGCAGTTACCAGGGGAACTATGGCTACACCTTC
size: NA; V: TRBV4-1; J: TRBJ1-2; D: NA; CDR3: CASSQGGGVGYTF; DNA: TGCGCCAGCAGCCAAGGAGGTGGAGTTGGCTACACCTTC
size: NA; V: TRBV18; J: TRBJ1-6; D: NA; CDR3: CASCSGSGRSPLHF; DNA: TGTGCCAGCTGCTCGGGGTCTGGGAGATCACCCCTCCACTTT
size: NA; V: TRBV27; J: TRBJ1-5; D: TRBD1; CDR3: CASSWDREQPQHF; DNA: TGTGCCAGCAGTTGGGACAGGGAACAGCCCCAGCATTTT
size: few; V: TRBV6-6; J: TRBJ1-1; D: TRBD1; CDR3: CASSYRPGQGTEAFF; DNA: TGTGCCAGCAGTTACCGCCCCGGACAGGGGACTGAAGCTTTCTTT
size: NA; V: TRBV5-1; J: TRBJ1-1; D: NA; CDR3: CASSFAPSTDTEAFF; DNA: TGCGCCAGCAGTTTCGCCCCCTCAACAGACACTGAAGCTTTCTTT
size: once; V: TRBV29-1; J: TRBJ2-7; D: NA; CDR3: CSGTVSYEQYF; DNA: TGCAGCGGGACAGTCTCCTACGAGCAGTACTTC
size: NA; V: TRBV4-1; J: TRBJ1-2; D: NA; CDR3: CASSQGQSYGYTF; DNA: TGCGCCAGCAGTCAAGGACAGAGCTATGGCTACACCTTC
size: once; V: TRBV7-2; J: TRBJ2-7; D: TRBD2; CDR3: CASSYLAGGNYEQYF; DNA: TGTGCCAGCAGTTATCTAGCGGGGGGGAACTACGAGCAGTACTTC
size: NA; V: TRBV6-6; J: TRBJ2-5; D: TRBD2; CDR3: CASSLGAGGQETQYF; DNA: TGTGCCAGCAGTCTGGGAGCGGGGGGCCAAGAGACCCAGTACTTC
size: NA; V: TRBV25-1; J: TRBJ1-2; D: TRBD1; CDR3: CASSELDRGDYGYTF; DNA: TGTGCCAGCAGTGAACTAGACAGGGGGGACTATGGCTACACCTTC
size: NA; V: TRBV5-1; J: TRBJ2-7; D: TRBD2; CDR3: CATSTIPLSGGARFSYEQYF; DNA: TGCGCCACCAGCACTATCCCCCTTAGCGGGGGGGCCCGTTTCTCCTACGAGCAGTACTTC
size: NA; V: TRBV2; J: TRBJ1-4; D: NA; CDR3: CASSGDGNEKLFF; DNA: TGTGCCAGCAGTGGAGACGGGAATGAAAAACTGTTTTTT
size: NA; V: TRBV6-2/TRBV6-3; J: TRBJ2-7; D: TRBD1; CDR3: CASSYPGGRSYEQYF; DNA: TGTGCCAGCAGTTACCCAGGGGGCCGCTCCTACGAGCAGTACTTC
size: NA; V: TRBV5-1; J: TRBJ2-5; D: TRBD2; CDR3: CASSLDGRGLEETQYF; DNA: TGCGCCAGCAGCTTGGATGGGCGGGGGTTGGAAGAGACCCAGTACTTC
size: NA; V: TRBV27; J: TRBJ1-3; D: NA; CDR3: CASSLEWGNTIYF; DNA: TGTGCCAGCAGTTTAGAGTGGGGAAACACCATATATTTT